What follows is one T cell receptor (beta chain) and its context. These data originate in a study of T cells in Graves' hyperthyroidism and ophthalmopathy. Study-level information: Sampling of peripheral blood happened at initial diagnosis, prior to any treatment.

Amplification targeted TCR beta CDR3 regions from RNA transcripts. HTBI primers were the set used in a first-round RT-PCR of the TCR CDR3. One entry per CDR3 protein, called by TCRdb with MiXCR from the multiplex PCR reads. The sample includes approximately 400,000 distinct CDR3 sequences, 20% to 30% seen only once; the top ten take around 79%. The CDR3 loop spans 15 amino acids. Germline CDR1 SGDLS, CDR2 YYNGEE. V was cut by 2 bases and J by 5 bases, with 17 bases left in between. The sequenced sample consisted of blood. This clonotype originated in a man aged 45-65 years with Graves' hyperthyroidism. The chain joins TRBV9 to TRBJ2-7; tentatively, D is TRBD2 (6 bases). The CDR3 reads CASSVGGRARDEQYF. DNA of the CDR3: TGTGCCAGCAGCGTGGGGGGTAGGGCCAGGGACGAGCAGTACTTC.